What follows is one T cell receptor (beta chain) and its context. This entry is derived from a study of T cells in Graves' hyperthyroidism and ophthalmopathy. Thyroid ultrasound and orbital computed tomography, with clinical symptoms and serum thyroxine and TRAb, informed diagnoses. The PBMCs were taken from around 9.1 ml of fresh peripheral blood. The ends lost 8 bases at V and 2 bases at J; junction bases unmatched: 2. This CDR3 comprises 12 residues. Germline values: CDR1 MDHEN, CDR2 SYDVKM. The CDR3 regions of TCR beta were amplified from RNA transcripts. First-round RT-PCR of the TCR CDR3 relied on the HTBI primer set. TCRdb re-derived calls from the multiplex PCR reads in MiXCR, one entry per CDR3 protein. Altogether hundreds of thousands of distinct CDR3 sequences are present, about 14% being singletons, with the ten largest covering 10% to 13%.

Input material: blood. This clonotype was obtained from a young woman with Graves' hyperthyroidism. The J gene is TRBJ2-7, the V gene TRBV28; 8 bases are a match to TRBD1. The CDR3 loop is CASQGAAYEQYF. The CDR3 coding sequence is TGTGCCAGCCAGGGGGCGGCCTACGAGCAGTACTTC.